Shown below are 27 T cell receptor beta chains from a single sample sequenced in a study of CD8 T cells in Susac syndrome. The authors reverse transcribed about 0.5 to 1 ug RNA with random hexamers. Using its own MiXCR run on the immunoSEQ multiplex PCR reads, TCRdb lists one record per CDR3 protein. This sample carries about 150,000 distinct CDR3 sequences, 93% of them seen once, and the ten largest clones take roughly 0.094%. Sample: CD4+ T cells from PBMCs. These TCRs come from a human donor with multiple sclerosis.

This sequence joins TRBV6-5 and TRBJ2-5, with TRBD2 matching 11 bases. CDR3 length: 15 amino acids. Trimming at V came to 5 bases and at J to 5 bases, leaving 7 bases not matched to a gene. CDR1 and CDR2 from the germline V gene are MNHEY and SVGAGI. The CDR3 region is CASSPLAGGLETQYF. CDR3 in DNA: TGTGCCAGCAGTCCGCTAGCGGGAGGTTTGGAGACCCAGTACTTC.

This chain's CDR3 is CASSQEIRGRSYNSPLHF. CDR3 in DNA: TGCGCCAGCAGCCAAGAGATCAGGGGACGCTCCTATAATTCACCCCTCCACTTT. This sequence joins TRBV4-1 and TRBJ1-6; maybe TRBD1 (6 bases). The CDR3 runs 18 residues. The V end was cut by 0 bases, the J end by 0 bases, with 12 bases between. Germline CDR1 MGHRA, CDR2 YSYEKL.

J is TRBJ2-7 and V is TRBV18; 12 bases fit TRBD1. CDR3 length equals 14 residues. CDR1 KGHSH and CDR2 LQKENI come from the germline V gene. After removal of 3 bases from V and 9 bases from J, the junction contained 6 bases not matched to a gene. The CDR3 protein is CASSPSGTGGGQYF. Here the CDR3 DNA reads TGTGCCAGCTCACCTTCCGGGACAGGGGGCGGGCAGTACTTC.

The J gene is TRBJ1-5, the V gene TRBV20-1, with 7 positions matching TRBD1. J gave up 2 bases and V 5 bases, and 6 bases lay outside the gene matches. This CDR3 has 14 residues. In germline, CDR1 is DFQATT, CDR2 SNEGSKA (reference sequence). The CDR3 DNA reads as TGCAGTGCTTACCAGGGGGTAGGCAATCAGCCCCAGCATTTT. Translation gives CSAYQGVGNQPQHF.

The CDR3 reads CASSHGTDYEQYF. CDR3 nucleotides: TGCGCCAGCAGCCACGGTACTGACTACGAGCAGTACTTC. This rearrangement joins TRBV4-3 to TRBJ2-7; D not certain. Germline CDR1 LGHNA, CDR2 YSLEER. CDR3 length: 13 residues. Trimming cost V 3 bases and J 3 bases, with 9 bases left between them.

V is TRBV12-3 or TRBV12-4 and J is TRBJ1-2; weak D call: TRBD1 (5 bases). The CDR3 has 15 residues. V was pared by 7 bases and J by 3 bases, with 18 bases between. CDR3 loop: CASNPGTRGDYGYTF. The DNA for the CDR3 is TGTGCCAGCAACCCCGGTACGCGGGGGGACTATGGCTACACCTTC.

This clonotype was seen a few times. The CDR3 DNA follows: TGCAGCGTTGATGGTGCAACGGCAATACTGGAGACCCAGTACTTC. Translation gives CSVDGATAILETQYF. The chain employs TRBV29-1 and TRBJ2-5, with unresolved D. V dropped 3 bases and J dropped 5 bases, with 19 bases sitting between them. The CDR3 spans 15 residues. Germline loops: CDR1 SQVTM, CDR2 ANQGSEA.

The chain links TRBV5-4 to TRBJ1-2; the D gene is possibly TRBD1 (6 bases). CDR3 size: 14 residues. Trimming removed 0 bases from V and 8 bases from J, with 14 bases in between. Germline V CDR1 and CDR2: SGHNT, YYREEE (reference sequence). CDR3 bases: TGTGCCAGCAGCTTGGCTTCAGGGGACGGCGGCTACACCTTC. This codes for CASSLASGDGGYTF.

The genes are TRBV7-2 and TRBJ1-1; 11 bases align to TRBD1. The germline gives CDR1 SGHTA, CDR2 FQGNSA. CDR3 length equals 13 residues. V lost 5 bases to trimming and J lost 9 bases; unmatched junction nucleotides: 5. The DNA of the CDR3 is TGTGCCAGCAGCCGGCTGGACAGGGGGCAAGCTTTCTTT. This gives the protein CASSRLDRGQAFF.

The chain is built from TRBV4-1 and TRBJ1-2; a weak D match, TRBD1 (6 bases). In germline, CDR1 is MGHRA, CDR2 YSYEKL. The CDR3 runs 14 residues. Trimming removed 3 bases from V and 8 bases from J, with 16 bases in between. CDR3 amino acids: CASSQANREQGYTF. The CDR3 region has the DNA TGCGCCAGCAGCCAGGCCAACAGGGAGCAAGGCTACACCTTC.

The chain is built from TRBV3-1 and TRBJ1-2, with a weak D call TRBD1 (5 bases). Per germline, CDR1 LGHDT and CDR2 YNNKEL (reference sequence). This CDR3 contains 14 residues. V gave up 0 bases and J gave up 7 bases, with 12 bases separating them. The CDR3 DNA reads TGTGCCAGCAGCCAAGATGCCAGGGTGAGTGGCTACACCTTC. Residues: CASSQDARVSGYTF.

The chain joins TRBV7-2 to TRBJ1-4, with D perhaps TRBD1 (5 bases). V lost 4 bases and J lost 10, with 19 bases in between. The CDR3 loop spans 15 amino acids. CDR1 is SGHTA, CDR2 FQGNSA, per germline. The CDR3 region has the DNA TGTGCCAGCAGCTCCCAGGGAATAAGTGGAGGAAAACTGTTTTTT. It yields the protein CASSSQGISGGKLFF. Looking up the rest from reference TRBV7-2 and TRBJ1-4 gives the full variable domain: GAGVSQSPSNKVTEKGKDVELRCDPISGHTALYWYRQSLGQGLEFLIYFQGNSAPDKSGLPSDRFSAERTGGSVSTLTIQRTQQEDSAVYLCASSSQGISGGKLFFGSGTQLSVL.

V is TRBV19 and J is TRBJ1-2; D call uncertain. The CDR3 spans 14 residues. Trimming left V 6 bases short and J 3 bases short, with 14 bases between. Per germline, CDR1 LNHDA and CDR2 SQIVND (reference sequence). The CDR3 DNA follows: TGTGCCAGTAGCCCCGGGCCAGCATACTATGGCTACACCTTC. It is translated as CASSPGPAYYGYTF.

The gene calls are TRBV5-1 and TRBJ2-7, with 8 positions matching TRBD2. The CDR3 is made up of 14 amino acids. Germline CDR1 is SGHRS and CDR2 is YFSETQ. J lost 3 bases, V lost 9 bases, and 11 bases had no gene match. The CDR3 DNA is TGCGCCACCGGGACGGGACTAGGGTACTACGAGCAGTACTTC. This codes for CATGTGLGYYEQYF. Full variable domain (outside the CDR3, taken from reference TRBV5-1 and TRBJ2-7): KAGVTQTPRYLIKTRGQQVTLSCSPISGHRSVSWYQQTPGQGLQFLFEYFSETQRNKGNFPGRFSGRQFSNSRSEMNVSTLELGDSALYLCATGTGLGYYEQYFGPGTRLTVT.

This clonotype has only a few counts. V gene TRBV2 combines with J gene TRBJ1-3; 8 bases are shared with TRBD1. This CDR3 comprises 14 residues. With V trimmed by 5 bases and J by 2 bases, 2 bases remained unmatched. CDR1 and CDR2 (germline): SNHLY, FYNNEI. In DNA form, the CDR3 reads TGTGCCAGCAGTCCGGACAGGGCTGGAAACACCATATATTTT. Translated: CASSPDRAGNTIYF.

This chain links TRBV6-2 or TRBV6-3 with TRBJ1-2, with D perhaps TRBD1 (6 bases). V lost 7 bases and J 0 bases, leaving 9 bases between the germline ends. The CDR3 has 13 residues. Germline assignment: CDR1 MNHEY and CDR2 SVGEGT. CDR3 DNA sequence: TGTGCCAGCACCCGGACAGCTAACTATGGCTACACCTTC. This codes for CASTRTANYGYTF.

This chain links TRBV20-1 with TRBJ2-1, with D possibly being TRBD1 or TRBD2 (5 bases each). Germline-derived CDR1 and CDR2 are DFQATT and SNEGSKA (reference sequence). V was cut by 3 bases and J by 2 bases, with 11 bases left in between. The CDR3 totals 14 residues. The CDR3 DNA reads TGCAGTGCTAGGGCCGGGACCACCTACAATGAGCAGTTCTTC. Its protein product is CSARAGTTYNEQFF.

The V call is TRBV2, the J call TRBJ1-2; possibly TRBD1 for D (6 bases). Germline-derived CDR1 and CDR2 are SNHLY and FYNNEI. This CDR3 region has 15 residues. V was cut by 5 bases and J by 3 bases, with 16 bases left in between. This CDR3 is CASSTEGGGHYGYTF. The CDR3 nucleotides are TGTGCCAGCAGTACGGAAGGGGGGGGGCACTATGGCTACACCTTC. The complete variable domain, with remaining parts taken from reference TRBV2 and TRBJ1-2, reads EPEVTQTPSHQVTQMGQEVILRCVPISNHLYFYWYRQILGQKVEFLVSFYNNEISEKSEIFDDQFSVERPDGSNFTLKIRSTKLEDSAMYFCASSTEGGGHYGYTFGSGTRLTVV.

This clonotype has a handful of counts. This sequence joins TRBV18 and TRBJ2-6, with D unresolved. The CDR3 extends over 13 amino acids. V was clipped by 4 bases and J by 3 bases, with 4 bases between them. CDR1 is KGHSH, CDR2 LQKENI, per germline. Here the CDR3 DNA reads TGTGCCAGCTCACTGGTTGGGGCCAACGTCCTGACTTTC. This translates into CASSLVGANVLTF.

The gene calls are TRBV13 and TRBJ2-1; no clear D. The CDR3 covers 12 residues. Germline lookup yields CDR1 PRHDT and CDR2 FYEKMQ (reference sequence). Trimming took 2 bases from V and 8 from J, leaving 7 bases between them. The CDR3 DNA reads as TGTGCCAGCAGCTTAACGATCGATGAGCAGTTCTTC. It encodes CASSLTIDEQFF.

V is TRBV6-6 and J is TRBJ1-1; possibly TRBD1 for D (5 bases). Germline V lookup: CDR1 MNHNY, CDR2 SVGAGI (reference sequence). CDR3 length: 11 residues. With 6 bases removed from V and 8 bases from J, the gap between germline ends came to 10 bases. The CDR3 loop is CASRRTLEAFF. CDR3 DNA: TGTGCCAGCAGACGGACATTAGAAGCTTTCTTT.

This chain joins TRBV7-3 and TRBJ2-7; D is ambiguous. With 9 bases removed from V and 6 bases from J, the gap between germline ends came to 12 bases. The CDR3 consists of 11 residues. Germline V CDR1 and CDR2: SGHTA, FQGTGA. CDR3 sequence (DNA): TGTGCCAGACCGATGCTCCCCGAGCAGTACTTC. Its translation: CARPMLPEQYF.

On this clonotype: The junction shows a germline mismatch at one end, possibly a read error. The chain has TRBV5-1 and TRBJ2-3, with D unresolved. The CDR3 covers 12 residues. The germline V gene encodes CDR1 SGHRS and CDR2 YFSETQ. The CDR3 protein is CASSLGSDTQYF. The CDR3 DNA reads as TGTGCCAGCAGCTTAGGGTCAGATACGCAGTATTTT.

V usage is TRBV6-5 and J usage is TRBJ2-6, with D perhaps being TRBD1 or TRBD2 (5 bases each). With 3 bases removed from V and 2 bases from J, the gap between germline ends came to 8 bases. Germline assignment: CDR1 MNHEY and CDR2 SVGAGI. The length of the CDR3 is 15 residues. The CDR3 DNA reads as TGTGCCAGCAGTTATTGGGGGACTGGGGCCAACGTCCTGACTTTC. Protein sequence: CASSYWGTGANVLTF.

V and J are TRBV5-4 and TRBJ2-2; D is undetermined. From germline, CDR1 is SGHNT and CDR2 YYREEE (reference sequence). The V gene lost 1 base and the J gene lost 3 bases, with 7 bases spanning the gap. The CDR3 contains 14 residues. The CDR3 bases are TGTGCCAGCAGCTTGAACCGAGACACCGGGGAGCTGTTTTTT. It codes for CASSLNRDTGELFF. Full variable domain (rest looked up from reference TRBV5-4 and TRBJ2-2): ETGVTQSPTHLIKTRGQQVTLRCSSQSGHNTVSWYQQALGQGPQFIFQYYREEENGRGNFPPRFSGLQFPNYSSELNVNALELDDSALYLCASSLNRDTGELFFGEGSRLTVL.

This chain uses TRBV30 with TRBJ2-1, with TRBD2 identical over 9 bases. CDR3 length: 14 residues. The V segment lost 4 bases and the J segment 6 bases; nucleotides outside the gene matches: 7. Germline V gives CDR1 GTSNPN, CDR2 SVGIG (reference sequence). CDR3 protein: CAWKKAGGPNEQFF. As DNA, the CDR3 is TGTGCCTGGAAGAAGGCGGGAGGGCCCAATGAGCAGTTCTTC.

This clonotype was found once. V gene TRBV10-3 combines with J gene TRBJ2-1; D uncertain. Per germline, CDR1 ENHRY and CDR2 SYGVKD. Trimming cost V 0 bases and J 7 bases, with 16 bases left between them. This CDR3 is built from 16 residues. For the CDR3, the DNA is TGTGCCATCAGTGAGTCGATTGTTAAGCGATGGAATGAGCAGTTCTTC. Residues: CAISESIVKRWNEQFF.